These T cell receptor beta chains were read from a single sample in a study of CD8 T cells in Susac syndrome. TCRdb redid the calling of the immunoSEQ multiplex PCR reads with MiXCR, one entry per CDR3 protein. The sample contains 150,000 to 200,000 distinct CDR3 sequences, 90% to 95% of which appear only once. The sequenced sample was CD8+ T cells from PBMCs. The receptors were gathered from a human donor with multiple sclerosis. Both conserved end residues are part of each CDR3. The order of the fields is J gene, clone size, V gene, D gene, CDR3 DNA, CDR3 protein. The D gene is left open where the match is weak. Some rows have no size entry. The others give once, few or many, or a class for an expanded clone.

J: TRBJ2-5
size: -
V: TRBV6-1
D: -
DNA: TGTGCCAGCATCCTTCCTGGGGGGACTGAAGAGACCCAGTACTTC
CDR3: CASILPGGTEETQYF

J: TRBJ2-3
size: -
V: TRBV9
D: TRBD2
DNA: TGTGCCAGCAGGGCATTCGGGGGGGCCAGTACAGATACGCAGTATTTT
CDR3: CASRAFGGASTDTQYF

J: TRBJ1-4
size: -
V: TRBV29-1
D: -
DNA: TGCAGCGTTGAGGTTGGGACCGTTCATAATGAAAAACTGTTTTTT
CDR3: CSVEVGTVHNEKLFF

J: TRBJ2-1
size: -
V: TRBV9
D: -
DNA: TGTGCCAGCAGCGAGGGATTCAATGAGCAGTTCTTC
CDR3: CASSEGFNEQFF

J: TRBJ2-5
size: -
V: TRBV6-2/TRBV6-3
D: TRBD1
DNA: TGTGCCAGCACCGAACATGACAGGGGCACTGAGACCCAGTACTTC
CDR3: CASTEHDRGTETQYF

J: TRBJ2-7
size: few
V: TRBV14
D: TRBD2
DNA: TGTGCCAGCAGCCCCCGAAGGCCAGGGTACAGCGGGAGCTCCTACGAGCAGTACTTC
CDR3: CASSPRRPGYSGSSYEQYF

J: TRBJ2-3
size: -
V: TRBV3-1
D: -
DNA: TGTGCCAGCAGCTACACGTTCTATAGCACAGATACGCAGTATTTT
CDR3: CASSYTFYSTDTQYF

J: TRBJ1-2
size: -
V: TRBV15
D: -
DNA: TGTGCCACCAGCAGAGCGGGGGTGGCAGGGGTTGGCTACACCTTC
CDR3: CATSRAGVAGVGYTF

J: TRBJ1-1
size: -
V: TRBV29-1
D: -
DNA: TGCAGCGTTGTGGTCTACACTGAAGCTTTCTTT
CDR3: CSVVVYTEAFF

J: TRBJ2-2
size: -
V: TRBV20-1
D: TRBD1
DNA: TGCAGTGCTAGGACAGGGATCACCGGGGAGCTGTTTTTT
CDR3: CSARTGITGELFF

J: TRBJ2-3
size: -
V: TRBV29-1
D: -
DNA: TGCAGCGTTGAAAGTCGTGGAGGGCGCACAGATACGCAGTATTTT
CDR3: CSVESRGGRTDTQYF

J: TRBJ2-1
size: few
V: TRBV20-1
D: -
DNA: TGCAGTGCTAGGGAGGGAAATGAGCAGTTCTTC
CDR3: CSAREGNEQFF

J: TRBJ2-3
size: -
V: TRBV4-2
D: TRBD2
DNA: TGTGCCAGCAGCCAAGAGGGACTAGCGGGATCCCCAGATACGCAGTATTTT
CDR3: CASSQEGLAGSPDTQYF

J: TRBJ2-5
size: -
V: TRBV7-2
D: TRBD2
DNA: TGTGCCAGCAGCTTAAGACTAGCGGGGTACCAAGAGACCCAGTACTTC
CDR3: CASSLRLAGYQETQYF

J: TRBJ2-1
size: once
V: TRBV28
D: -
DNA: TGTGCCAGCAGTTTAGGGGTCTCATGGCAGGGCTCCTACAATGAGCAGTTCTTC
CDR3: CASSLGVSWQGSYNEQFF

J: TRBJ1-3
size: once
V: TRBV27
D: -
DNA: TGTGCCAGCGGGGACACCATAAACACCATATATTTT
CDR3: CASGDTINTIYF

J: TRBJ2-3
size: -
V: TRBV12-3/TRBV12-4
D: TRBD1
DNA: TGTGCCTCCGGACAGGACAGCACAGATACGCAGTATTTT
CDR3: CASGQDSTDTQYF

J: TRBJ2-7
size: -
V: TRBV29-1
D: -
DNA: TGCAGCGTTTTAGGGGACTACGAGCAGTACTTC
CDR3: CSVLGDYEQYF

J: TRBJ1-2
size: once
V: TRBV29-1
D: TRBD1
DNA: TGCAGCGCCGACAGGGTCGACTATGGCTACACCTTC
CDR3: CSADRVDYGYTF

J: TRBJ1-1
size: -
V: TRBV30
D: TRBD1
DNA: TGTGCCTGGAGTGCCCAGGGGGCTTTCACTGAAGCTTTCTTT
CDR3: CAWSAQGAFTEAFF

J: TRBJ1-1
size: -
V: TRBV7-8
D: -
DNA: TGTGCCAGCAGCCCGAGCGGGGGGCCATTGAACACTGAAGCTTTCTTT
CDR3: CASSPSGGPLNTEAFF

J: TRBJ2-7
size: -
V: TRBV20-1
D: -
DNA: TGCAGTGCGCCTAGCCCGGGACGGTCCTACGAGCAGTACTTC
CDR3: CSAPSPGRSYEQYF

J: TRBJ2-2
size: once
V: TRBV15
D: -
DNA: TGTGCCACCAGCAGAGCAGCATCCGCCGGGGAGCTGTTTTTT
CDR3: CATSRAASAGELFF

J: TRBJ2-7
size: -
V: TRBV27
D: -
DNA: TGTGCCAGCAGTTTATCGCTTGCTACGGCCTACGAGCAGTACTTC
CDR3: CASSLSLATAYEQYF

J: TRBJ1-4
size: -
V: TRBV12-3/TRBV12-4
D: -
DNA: TGTGCCAGCAGTCTCCAGCCGGAAAAACTGTTTTTT
CDR3: CASSLQPEKLFF

J: TRBJ2-7
size: -
V: TRBV13
D: TRBD2
DNA: TGTGCCAGCAGCCCACGGACTAGCGGACTCTACGAGCAGTACTTC
CDR3: CASSPRTSGLYEQYF

J: TRBJ2-3
size: -
V: TRBV13
D: -
DNA: TGTGCCAGCAGCTTAATCCGGGACCAAAGCACAGATACGCAGTATTTT
CDR3: CASSLIRDQSTDTQYF

J: TRBJ1-2
size: -
V: TRBV7-9
D: -
DNA: TGTGCCAGCGGGGACCTGTCTAACTATGGCTACACCTTC
CDR3: CASGDLSNYGYTF

J: TRBJ1-5
size: -
V: TRBV24-1
D: -
DNA: TGTGCCACCAGTGCGGGGTTGCATCAGCCCCAGCATTTT
CDR3: CATSAGLHQPQHF

J: TRBJ1-2
size: -
V: TRBV3-1
D: -
DNA: TGTGCCAGCAGCCAAGAGGGAAGTTCCGATGTCTATGGCTACACCTTC
CDR3: CASSQEGSSDVYGYTF

J: TRBJ2-5
size: -
V: TRBV15
D: TRBD1
DNA: TGTGCCACCAAGGACAGGGGAGCGGAGACCCAGTACTTC
CDR3: CATKDRGAETQYF

J: TRBJ2-7
size: -
V: TRBV15
D: -
DNA: TGTGCCACCAGCAGAAGAAGATTGTCGCGCCTCGAGCAGTACTTC
CDR3: CATSRRRLSRLEQYF

J: TRBJ2-3
size: -
V: TRBV28
D: -
DNA: TGTGCCAGCAGTCCCACCCCCCATACGCAGTATTTT
CDR3: CASSPTPHTQYF

J: TRBJ2-3
size: -
V: TRBV9
D: -
DNA: TGTGCCAGCAGTGACGGATCGGAAGATACGCAGTATTTT
CDR3: CASSDGSEDTQYF

J: TRBJ1-2
size: few
V: TRBV27
D: -
DNA: TGTGCCAGCAGTTTACGGTGGGGTTTCGACTATGGCTACACCTTC
CDR3: CASSLRWGFDYGYTF

J: TRBJ2-3
size: -
V: TRBV9
D: -
DNA: TGTGCCAGCAGCGCTAATAAACACACAGATACGCAGTATTTT
CDR3: CASSANKHTDTQYF

J: TRBJ2-5
size: -
V: TRBV27
D: -
DNA: TGTGCCAGCAGTTTATACGCTCTTGGGGCCCAAGAGACCCAGTACTTC
CDR3: CASSLYALGAQETQYF